The 25 T cell receptor beta chains reported below all come from one sample, sequenced in a study of control samples from healthy donors and cancer patients. The repertoire was sequenced with immunoSEQ multiplex PCR; TCRdb's copy has only in-frame clones and lacks some. The sample consists of about 19,000 clones, roughly 80% of them appearing once. Sequencing used PBMCs. The receptors stem from an elderly man with head and neck cancer.

This sequence joins TRBV6-6 and TRBJ1-5; the D is unclear. This CDR3 is built from 14 residues. Germline assignment: CDR1 MNHNY and CDR2 SVGAGI (reference sequence). Between the trimmed V and J ends, which lost 5 bases and 0 bases, there was a span of 8 bases. CDR3 protein: CASSPGGSNQPQHF. The CDR3 region has the DNA TGTGCCAGCAGTCCGGGAGGTAGCAATCAGCCCCAGCATTTT.

The chain is built from TRBV11-3 and TRBJ2-7; D uncertain. This CDR3 has 13 residues. The V gene's germline CDR1 is SGHNT and CDR2 YENEEA. With 2 bases removed from V and 7 bases from J, the gap between germline ends came to 12 bases. The DNA of the CDR3 is TGTGCCAGCAGCTTAAGCCGCTATGGGGAGCAGTACTTC. This translates into CASSLSRYGEQYF.

This rearrangement joins TRBV13 to TRBJ2-3; maybe TRBD1 (6 bases). V was shortened by 5 bases and J by 7 bases, with 13 bases between the two germline ends. CDR3 length equals 13 residues. CDR1 is PRHDT, CDR2 FYEKMQ, per germline (reference sequence). In DNA, the CDR3 is TGTGCCAGCAGCACCACGGGACAACATACGCAGTATTTT. Protein sequence: CASSTTGQHTQYF.

The rearrangement links TRBV10-3 to TRBJ1-1; a weak D match, TRBD1 (6 bases). Trimming stripped 5 bases from V and 8 bases from J, with 15 bases between. Germline CDR1 is ENHRY and CDR2 is SYGVKD. This CDR3 has 13 residues. This chain's CDR3 is CAISIQGIGEAFF. The DNA of the CDR3 is TGTGCCATCAGTATACAGGGAATAGGAGAAGCTTTCTTT.

The DNA of the CDR3 is TGTGCCAGCAGCTCAACAGGGGGACTGGGCAGCAATCAGCCCCAGCATTTT. Amino acids: CASSSTGGLGSNQPQHF. The gene calls are TRBV7-2 and TRBJ1-5; 8 bases fit TRBD1. This CDR3 is built from 17 residues. Looked up from germline, CDR1 is SGHTA and CDR2 is FQGNSA. Losses at the gene ends were 4 bases for V and 1 base for J; bases not matched to a gene: 9.

This rearrangement joins TRBV2 to TRBJ2-4; D gene uncertain. Trimming shortened V by 2 bases and J by 3 bases, and 8 bases separated the two germline ends. The CDR3 spans 14 residues. CDR1 and CDR2 from the germline V gene are SNHLY and FYNNEI. CDR3 nucleotide sequence: TGTGCCAGCAGTGAACGTCTAGACAAAAACATTCAGTACTTC. Residues: CASSERLDKNIQYF.

This chain links TRBV4-1 with TRBJ1-6; D is unclear. CDR1 and CDR2 from the germline V gene are MGHRA and YSYEKL. Trimming removed 1 base from V and 7 bases from J, with 2 bases in between. The CDR3 totals 12 residues. The DNA of the CDR3 is TGCGCCAGCAGCCAAGTCAATTCACCCCTCCACTTT. This encodes CASSQVNSPLHF.

The chain joins TRBV13 to TRBJ2-7; tentatively, D is TRBD1 (6 bases). The CDR3 length is 15 residues. V was pared by 0 bases and J by 6 bases, with 15 bases between. Germline loops: CDR1 PRHDT, CDR2 FYEKMQ (reference sequence). Here the CDR3 reads CASSLGIQGQLEQYF. The CDR3 bases are TGTGCCAGCAGCTTAGGTATCCAGGGGCAGCTCGAGCAGTACTTC.

The genes are TRBV6-2 or TRBV6-3 and TRBJ2-3, with a weak D call TRBD2 (6 bases). The CDR3 spans 12 residues. V was clipped by 5 bases and J by 5 bases, with 8 bases between them. Per the germline V gene, CDR1 is MNHEY and CDR2 is SVGEGT. The CDR3 here is CASSTGGDTQYF. The CDR3 coding sequence is TGTGCCAGCAGTACCGGGGGAGATACGCAGTATTTT.

The chain uses TRBV3-1 (or the pseudogene TRBV3-2) and TRBJ1-3; 8 bases match TRBD1. From germline, CDR1 is LGHDT and CDR2 YNNKEL (reference sequence). The CDR3 has 16 amino acids. Losses at the gene ends were 3 bases for V and 0 bases for J; bases not matched to a gene: 4. In DNA, the CDR3 is TGTGCCAGCAGCCAGGGACAGGCGAGCTCTGGAAACACCATATATTTT. Amino acid sequence: CASSQGQASSGNTIYF.

This sequence joins TRBV10-3 and TRBJ1-1, with 7 nucleotides matching TRBD1. Germline CDR1 ENHRY, CDR2 SYGVKD. V was clipped by 0 bases and J by 8 bases; unmatched bases: 6. This CDR3 comprises 14 residues. The CDR3 DNA is TGTGCCATCAGTGAGTCAGGGACAGCCGCCGAAGCTTTCTTT. Its protein is CAISESGTAAEAFF.

The chain has TRBV21-1 and TRBJ1-2. TRBV21-1 is a recognized pseudogene. CDR3 size: 14 residues. The CDR3 nucleotides are TGTGCCAGCTCCCTTCCGCGGGGGGGACATGGCTACACCTTC. Translated: CASSLPRGGHGYTF.

The chain carries TRBV6-5 and TRBJ2-1, with 7 bases identical to TRBD1. Germline-derived CDR1 and CDR2 are MNHEY and SVGAGI. J gave up 9 bases and V 0 bases, and 11 bases lay outside the gene matches. This CDR3 region has 16 residues. In nucleotides, the CDR3 is TGTGCCAGCAGTTACTCCGGGACAGCCCTGCTTGGTGAGCAGTTCTTC. The encoded protein is CASSYSGTALLGEQFF.

The rearrangement links TRBV2 to TRBJ1-6; 7 positions agree with TRBD1. The V gene's germline CDR1 is SNHLY and CDR2 FYNNEI. The CDR3 has 14 amino acids. V lost 6 bases and J lost 7; bases outside the gene matches: 6. CDR3 DNA: TGTGCCAGCAGGGTCGGGACAGCCAATTCACCCCTCCACTTT. Translated: CASRVGTANSPLHF.

The gene calls are TRBV6-5 and TRBJ2-7; TRBD2 might be the D (7 bases). The germline V and J ends were trimmed by 11 bases and 6 bases, with 14 bases remaining between them. Germline-derived CDR1 and CDR2 are MNHEY and SVGAGI. The CDR3 has 11 residues. The DNA for the CDR3 is TGTGCCTCGAAGGGGGAGGGCGAGCAGTACTTC. Encoded protein: CASKGEGEQYF.

This sequence joins TRBV9 and TRBJ2-7, with 10 bases fitting TRBD2. The germline CDR1 and CDR2 sequences are SGDLS and YYNGEE. This CDR3 has 15 residues. The J segment lost 3 bases and the V segment lost 2 bases, leaving 5 bases of the junction unmatched. The CDR3 is CASSVSSGSSYEQYF. DNA for the CDR3: TGTGCCAGCAGCGTCTCTAGCGGGAGCAGCTACGAGCAGTACTTC.

The CDR3 nucleotides are TGTGCCAGCAGCTTACTGACTAGCGTTTCCTACGAGCAGTACTTC. Translation gives CASSLLTSVSYEQYF. The chain combines TRBV7-9 with TRBJ2-7; TRBD2 aligns across 8 bases. The CDR3 is 15 residues long. The J segment lost 1 base and the V segment lost 2 bases, leaving 4 bases of the junction unmatched. Germline V gives CDR1 SEHNR, CDR2 FQNEAQ (reference sequence).

This clone is labeled hyperexpanded. CDR3 sequence (DNA): TGTGCCAGCAGCCAAGCCGATCGGGGCGGGGAGCGCATATACTTC. It codes for CASSQADRGGERIYF. The chain employs TRBV3-1 (or the pseudogene TRBV3-2) and TRBJ2-4; possible D gene TRBD2, 6 bases. CDR1 is LGHDT and CDR2 is YNNKEL in the germline V gene (reference sequence). Deletions cut 1 base from V and 16 bases from J, with 23 bases between. This CDR3 comprises 15 residues.

This chain connects TRBV5-6 to TRBJ1-4; D may be TRBD1 (5 bases). CDR1 is SGHDT, CDR2 YYEEEE, per germline. This CDR3 spans 18 amino acids. V shed 2 bases and J shed 6 bases, with 23 bases lying between them. As DNA, the CDR3 is TGTGCCAGCAGCTTACGGGGCTCCATATACGACGGGGATGAAAAACTGTTTTTT. Its protein is CASSLRGSIYDGDEKLFF.

V and J are TRBV19 and TRBJ1-4; D is unclear. The CDR3 is 14 residues long. The germline V gene encodes CDR1 LNHDA and CDR2 SQIVND (reference sequence). V was clipped by 7 bases and J by 7 bases, with 16 bases between them. The CDR3 sequence: CASIGLSAPEKLFF. The CDR3 DNA sequence: TGTGCCAGTATTGGTCTTTCTGCGCCTGAAAAACTGTTTTTT.

This clone was seen only once. The chain recombines TRBV19 with TRBJ2-7; a possible D gene is TRBD2 (7 bases). Germline V gives CDR1 LNHDA, CDR2 SQIVND (reference sequence). V was clipped by 3 bases and J by 4 bases, with 13 bases between them. The CDR3 is 14 residues long. CDR3 nucleotide sequence: TGTGCCAGTAGTATCAGCGGGACACCATACGAGCAGTACTTC. This sequence encodes CASSISGTPYEQYF.

The chain is built from TRBV2 and TRBJ2-2, with D tentatively TRBD2 (6 bases). The CDR3 has 14 amino acids. In germline, CDR1 is SNHLY, CDR2 FYNNEI. The V end lost 1 base, the J end lost 5 bases, and 8 bases lay between the germline ends. The CDR3 sequence: CASSEGEETGELFF. Written as DNA, the CDR3 is TGTGCCAGCAGTGAAGGGGAGGAGACCGGGGAGCTGTTTTTT.

This sequence joins TRBV10-3 and TRBJ1-2; no firm D call. V dropped 0 bases and J dropped 6 bases, with 8 bases sitting between them. The CDR3 runs to 13 residues. CDR1 and CDR2 (germline): ENHRY, SYGVKD. DNA for the CDR3: TGTGCCATCAGTGAGTCCGGCGCTGATGGCTACACCTTC. Its translation is CAISESGADGYTF.

This chain joins TRBV30 and TRBJ1-4; the D gene is possibly TRBD1 (6 bases). Between the trimmed V and J ends, which lost 0 bases and 0 bases, there was a span of 11 bases. The CDR3 spans 16 residues. Germline CDR1 GTSNPN, CDR2 SVGIG (reference sequence). The CDR3, as DNA: TGTGCCTGGAGTGTCAGACAGGCTGCAACTAATGAAAAACTGTTTTTT. Its translation: CAWSVRQAATNEKLFF. Full variable domain (remainder filled in from reference TRBV30 and TRBJ1-4): SQTIHQWPATLVQPVGSPLSLECTVEGTSNPNLYWYRQAAGRGLQLLFYSVGIGQISSEVPQNLSASRPQDRQFILSSKKLLLSDSGFYLCAWSVRQAATNEKLFFGSGTQLSVL.

The chain combines TRBV10-3 with TRBJ1-1; D ambiguous. Trimming left V 7 bases short and J 1 base short, with 10 bases between. Per germline, CDR1 ENHRY and CDR2 SYGVKD. This CDR3 spans 13 amino acids. The CDR3 loop reads CAIKRAPNTEAFF. The CDR3 nucleotides read TGTGCCATCAAAAGGGCTCCGAACACTGAAGCTTTCTTT.